These T cell receptor beta chains were read from a single sample in a study of T cell changes during pregnancy in multiple sclerosis. Method: immunoSEQ multiplex PCR; TCRdb's copy keeps in-frame clones and lacks some. This sample has tens of thousands of clones; over 85% occur once, and the top ten carry 2% to 2.5%. Sequenced here: peripheral blood, sampled in the second trimester of pregnancy. These receptors were obtained from a female donor in good health, enrolled as a control in a pregnancy study. Both conserved end residues are part of each CDR3. The D gene is left open where the match is weak. Expanded clones get a size class; other rows say once, few or many, or leave the size out.

clone size	D gene	V gene	J gene	CDR3 DNA	CDR3 protein
NA	NA	TRBV7-3	TRBJ1-6	TGTGCCAGCAGCTTAAGGGGCTCGGACTCACCCCTCCACTTT	CASSLRGSDSPLHF
NA	TRBD1	TRBV4-3	TRBJ2-3	TGCGCCAGCAGCCAAGGGGTACAGGGGGCGCTGTCGGGGAGCACAGATACGCAGTATTTT	CASSQGVQGALSGSTDTQYF
NA	NA	TRBV4-3	TRBJ2-3	TGCGCCAGCAGCCAAAGGGAGGCAGATACGCAGTATTTT	CASSQREADTQYF
once	NA	TRBV6-1	TRBJ2-2	TGTGCCAGCAGTGAGGTAGCCGGGGAGCTGTTTTTT	CASSEVAGELFF
NA	NA	TRBV11-2	TRBJ1-5	TGTGCCAGCAGCTTAGACGGTTATAGCAATCAGCCCCAGCATTTT	CASSLDGYSNQPQHF
NA	TRBD1	TRBV28	TRBJ1-2	TGTGCCAGCGGGCACGGACAGGGCCACTATGGCTACACCTTC	CASGHGQGHYGYTF
NA	TRBD2	TRBV7-9	TRBJ2-3	TGTGCCAGCAGCGTCGGGGGGGCCGGTAGCACAGATACGCAGTATTTT	CASSVGGAGSTDTQYF
NA	NA	TRBV4-3	TRBJ1-5	TGCGCCAGCAGCCAAAAAGCTGGCAATCAGCCCCAGCATTTT	CASSQKAGNQPQHF
NA	NA	TRBV9	TRBJ1-2	TGTGCCAGCAGTGATATAACAGGGATCTATGGCTACACCTTC	CASSDITGIYGYTF
NA	TRBD1	TRBV7-8	TRBJ1-2	TGTGCCAGCAGCTCAGGGGGCTATGGCTACACCTTC	CASSSGGYGYTF
NA	TRBD1	TRBV4-3	TRBJ1-1	TGCGCCAGCAGGTACGGGACAGGAAACACTGAAGCTTTCTTT	CASRYGTGNTEAFF
NA	NA	TRBV6-1	TRBJ1-2	TGTGCCAGCATTGGTGATGGAGATTCCCGCGGCTACACCTTC	CASIGDGDSRGYTF
NA	NA	TRBV28	TRBJ2-7	TGTGCCAGCAGGGAGCACACGGGTAGCTCCTACGAGCAGTACTTC	CASREHTGSSYEQYF
NA	NA	TRBV7-3	TRBJ1-2	TGTGCCAGCAGCTGGGGCCCGGGACTTTATGGCTACACCTTC	CASSWGPGLYGYTF
NA	NA	TRBV6-6	TRBJ2-1	TGTGCCAGCAGTTACGGGGCGAATGAGCAGTTCTTC	CASSYGANEQFF
NA	NA	TRBV25-1	TRBJ1-6	TGTGCCAGCAGTGAGGCGGGAGACTCACCCCTCCACTTT	CASSEAGDSPLHF